The rows below give T cell receptor beta chains drawn from one sample of a study of beta chain features in type 1 diabetes. Sequencing used immunoSEQ multiplex PCR; TCRdb keeps in-frame clones, though not all of them. The sample contains 500,000 to 850,000 clones, over 12% of which appear only once. Sequences were obtained from naive CD4+ T cells from blood. Receptors were obtained from a man aged 18 to 29 with type 1 diabetes. The CDR3 runs from the conserved cysteine through the conserved F or W. The order of the fields is D gene, V gene, J gene, clone size, CDR3 DNA, CDR3 protein. D genes are given only for firm matches. Clone size appears in some rows only: once, few, many, or a class for an expanded clone.

D gene: -
V gene: TRBV15
J gene: TRBJ1-1
clone size: few
CDR3 DNA: TGTGCCACCAGCGCAGACCGGCTTCTGTCTGAAGCTTTCTTT
CDR3 protein: CATSADRLLSEAFF

D gene: -
V gene: TRBV9
J gene: TRBJ2-2
clone size: few
CDR3 DNA: TGTGCCAGCAGCGTAGGAGGCACCGGGGAGCTGTTTTTT
CDR3 protein: CASSVGGTGELFF

D gene: TRBD2
V gene: TRBV7-9
J gene: TRBJ2-2
clone size: few
CDR3 DNA: TGTGCCAGCAGAACAAGGGCGGGAGGCACCGGGGAGCTGTTTTTT
CDR3 protein: CASRTRAGGTGELFF

D gene: -
V gene: TRBV5-1
J gene: TRBJ2-7
clone size: -
CDR3 DNA: TGCGCCAGCAGCCCGACAGCGGTTGAAGAGCAGTACTTC
CDR3 protein: CASSPTAVEEQYF

D gene: -
V gene: TRBV4-3
J gene: TRBJ1-3
clone size: -
CDR3 DNA: TGCGCCAGCAGCCAAGATCCAGCAGGGAGTGTCTCTGGAAACACCATATATTTT
CDR3 protein: CASSQDPAGSVSGNTIYF

D gene: TRBD1
V gene: TRBV18
J gene: TRBJ2-5
clone size: -
CDR3 DNA: TGTGCCAGCTCGCCAGGACAGGGCGGGCAAGAGACCCAGTACTTC
CDR3 protein: CASSPGQGGQETQYF

D gene: TRBD1
V gene: TRBV29-1
J gene: TRBJ2-7
clone size: few
CDR3 DNA: TGCAGCGTTGCCCGCCGGGACAGGGGCTACGAGCAGTACTTC
CDR3 protein: CSVARRDRGYEQYF

D gene: TRBD1
V gene: TRBV4-2
J gene: TRBJ1-6
clone size: few
CDR3 DNA: TGTGCCAGCAGCCAAAGGGGGACAGACTATAATTCACCCCTCCACTTT
CDR3 protein: CASSQRGTDYNSPLHF

D gene: -
V gene: TRBV30
J gene: TRBJ2-3
clone size: -
CDR3 DNA: TGTGCCTGGAGTGTAGGGCGAGCGGACACAGATACGCAGTATTTT
CDR3 protein: CAWSVGRADTDTQYF

D gene: TRBD2
V gene: TRBV11-2
J gene: TRBJ2-3
clone size: -
CDR3 DNA: TGTGCCAGCAACCCAGCGGGGGGGATCACAGATACGCAGTATTTT
CDR3 protein: CASNPAGGITDTQYF

D gene: -
V gene: TRBV30
J gene: TRBJ2-7
clone size: few
CDR3 DNA: TGTGCCTGGATGGAGAGGATTCCCTCCTACGAGCAGTACTTC
CDR3 protein: CAWMERIPSYEQYF

D gene: -
V gene: TRBV5-4
J gene: TRBJ2-7
clone size: few
CDR3 DNA: TGTGCCAGCAGCTTGGCGCCGACCTACGAGCAGTACTTC
CDR3 protein: CASSLAPTYEQYF

D gene: -
V gene: TRBV7-9
J gene: TRBJ2-1
clone size: few
CDR3 DNA: TGTGCCAGCAGCCAATACCGGGGCAACAATGAGCAGTTCTTC
CDR3 protein: CASSQYRGNNEQFF

D gene: -
V gene: TRBV18
J gene: TRBJ1-2
clone size: -
CDR3 DNA: TGTGCCAGCTCAATGACAGGCCGAGCTAACTATGGCTACACCTTC
CDR3 protein: CASSMTGRANYGYTF

D gene: TRBD2
V gene: TRBV6-6
J gene: TRBJ2-1
clone size: few
CDR3 DNA: TGTGCCGTAACTAGCGGGAGAGGCAATGAGCAGTTCTTC
CDR3 protein: CAVTSGRGNEQFF

D gene: -
V gene: TRBV6-1
J gene: TRBJ1-1
clone size: few
CDR3 DNA: TGTGCCAGCAGTGTAACAGGGAACACTGAAGCTTTCTTT
CDR3 protein: CASSVTGNTEAFF

D gene: -
V gene: TRBV28
J gene: TRBJ1-2
clone size: few
CDR3 DNA: TGTGCCAGCACCCCTGGGATAAGCTATGGCTACACCTTC
CDR3 protein: CASTPGISYGYTF

D gene: -
V gene: TRBV27
J gene: TRBJ2-4
clone size: -
CDR3 DNA: TGTGCCAGCAGTTTCTCCAGGGCAAACATTCAGTACTTC
CDR3 protein: CASSFSRANIQYF

D gene: -
V gene: TRBV28
J gene: TRBJ1-5
clone size: few
CDR3 DNA: TGTGCCAGCAGTTTGGTGGATTTGGATAATCAGCCCCAGCATTTT
CDR3 protein: CASSLVDLDNQPQHF

D gene: -
V gene: TRBV18
J gene: TRBJ1-1
clone size: -
CDR3 DNA: TGTGCCAGCTCACCCGCAGCGGGTCAAGGCGACACTGAAGCTTTCTTT
CDR3 protein: CASSPAAGQGDTEAFF

D gene: TRBD2
V gene: TRBV9
J gene: TRBJ2-7
clone size: few
CDR3 DNA: TGTGCCAGCAGCGTAGGTGGCGGGAGTTCGAACGAGCAGTACTTC
CDR3 protein: CASSVGGGSSNEQYF

D gene: TRBD1
V gene: TRBV9
J gene: TRBJ1-6
clone size: -
CDR3 DNA: TGTGCCAGCAGCGGCAGACAGGGGAATAATTCACCCCTCCACTTT
CDR3 protein: CASSGRQGNNSPLHF

D gene: -
V gene: TRBV5-1
J gene: TRBJ2-5
clone size: few
CDR3 DNA: TGCGCCAGCAGCTTGGCCGACCACCAAGAGACCCAGTACTTC
CDR3 protein: CASSLADHQETQYF

D gene: -
V gene: TRBV28
J gene: TRBJ2-7
clone size: few
CDR3 DNA: TGTGCCAGCAGCCCCCCAGGAAGGGTCTACGAGCAGTACTTC
CDR3 protein: CASSPPGRVYEQYF

D gene: -
V gene: TRBV4-2
J gene: TRBJ1-1
clone size: -
CDR3 DNA: TGTGCCAGCACCCCGCCGGGGGGGTTAAACACTGAAGCTTTCTTT
CDR3 protein: CASTPPGGLNTEAFF

D gene: -
V gene: TRBV2
J gene: TRBJ1-2
clone size: -
CDR3 DNA: TGTGCCAGCAGGGGGGGACCTCTTGTCGGCTACACCTTC
CDR3 protein: CASRGGPLVGYTF

D gene: TRBD1
V gene: TRBV27
J gene: TRBJ2-1
clone size: -
CDR3 DNA: TGTGCCAGCAGTTTCCGGGACAGGGAGTACAATGAGCAGTTCTTC
CDR3 protein: CASSFRDREYNEQFF

D gene: -
V gene: TRBV5-1
J gene: TRBJ1-1
clone size: few
CDR3 DNA: TGCGCCAGCAGCTCGGACGTGCAAGAAGCTTTCTTT
CDR3 protein: CASSSDVQEAFF

D gene: TRBD1
V gene: TRBV29-1
J gene: TRBJ1-5
clone size: -
CDR3 DNA: TGCAGCGTTCAACAGGGGACTAGCGGCAATCAGCCCCAGCATTTT
CDR3 protein: CSVQQGTSGNQPQHF

D gene: -
V gene: TRBV30
J gene: TRBJ2-7
clone size: few
CDR3 DNA: TGTGCCTGGAGCGCTCAAGGGTTTGTCGGCGAGCAGTACTTC
CDR3 protein: CAWSAQGFVGEQYF

D gene: TRBD2
V gene: TRBV30
J gene: TRBJ2-1
clone size: -
CDR3 DNA: TGTGCCTCGCGCCCTAGCGGGAGTAGACATGAGCAGTTCTTC
CDR3 protein: CASRPSGSRHEQFF

D gene: TRBD1
V gene: TRBV30
J gene: TRBJ1-4
clone size: -
CDR3 DNA: TGTGCCTGGAGTAAGGAGTTCGGGACAGGATATGAAAAACTGTTTTTT
CDR3 protein: CAWSKEFGTGYEKLFF

D gene: -
V gene: TRBV2
J gene: TRBJ1-1
clone size: -
CDR3 DNA: TGTGCCAGCGGAAGGGGAGAGGGTTTCTTT
CDR3 protein: CASGRGEGFF

D gene: -
V gene: TRBV4-1
J gene: TRBJ1-1
clone size: -
CDR3 DNA: TGCGCCAGCGCCGGGGACCAAGGCCGGACTGAAGCTTTCTTT
CDR3 protein: CASAGDQGRTEAFF

D gene: TRBD1
V gene: TRBV7-9
J gene: TRBJ1-1
clone size: -
CDR3 DNA: TGTGCCAGCAGCTTCCCAGCCGGGACAGAGAACACTGAAGCTTTCTTT
CDR3 protein: CASSFPAGTENTEAFF

D gene: -
V gene: TRBV18
J gene: TRBJ1-2
clone size: -
CDR3 DNA: TGTGCCAGCTCACCGGCCTCCCGGGATGGCTACACCTTC
CDR3 protein: CASSPASRDGYTF

D gene: TRBD1
V gene: TRBV10-3
J gene: TRBJ1-5
clone size: -
CDR3 DNA: TGTGCCACCGGGGGACAGGGAAATCAGCCCCAGCATTTT
CDR3 protein: CATGGQGNQPQHF

D gene: TRBD2
V gene: TRBV10-3
J gene: TRBJ2-1
clone size: few
CDR3 DNA: TGTGCCATCAGACCCAGCGGGAGCCACAATGAGCAGTTCTTC
CDR3 protein: CAIRPSGSHNEQFF